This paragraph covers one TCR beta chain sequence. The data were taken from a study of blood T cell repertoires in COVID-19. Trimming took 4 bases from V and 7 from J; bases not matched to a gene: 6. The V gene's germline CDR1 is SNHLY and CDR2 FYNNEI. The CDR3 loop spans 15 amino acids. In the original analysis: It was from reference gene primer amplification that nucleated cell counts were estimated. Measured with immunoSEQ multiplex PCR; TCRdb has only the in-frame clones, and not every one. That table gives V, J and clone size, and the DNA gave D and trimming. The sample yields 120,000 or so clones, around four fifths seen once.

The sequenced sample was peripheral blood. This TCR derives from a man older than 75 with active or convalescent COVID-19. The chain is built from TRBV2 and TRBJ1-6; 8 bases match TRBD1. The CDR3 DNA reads TGTGCCAGCAGTGTATCCGGGACAGGAAATTCACCCCTCCACTTT. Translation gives CASSVSGTGNSPLHF. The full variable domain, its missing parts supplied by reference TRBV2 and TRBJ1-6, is EPEVTQTPSHQVTQMGQEVILRCVPISNHLYFYWYRQILGQKVEFLVSFYNNEISEKSEIFDDQFSVERPDGSNFTLKIRSTKLEDSAMYFCASSVSGTGNSPLHFGNGTRLTVT.